A selection of T cell receptor beta chains follows, all from one sample in a study of cytomegalovirus exposure and HLA in healthy donors. Using immunoSEQ multiplex PCR, the repertoire was profiled, and TCRdb retains in-frame clones only, with some absent. The table has some 130,000 clones, roughly 73% seen once. What was sequenced was PBMCs. The receptors shown here come from a woman between 35 and 50 years old in good health and CMV-seronegative. Each CDR3 is given with its conserved first and last residue. Each record gives: J gene, D gene, V gene, CDR3 DNA, CDR3 protein. A D gene is named only where the DNA matches it firmly.

j_call: TRBJ1-3
d_call: TRBD1
v_call: TRBV28
cdr3_nt: TGTGCCAGCAGTTCCCGGGGGGGGACAGCTGGAAACACCATATATTTT
cdr3_aa: CASSSRGGTAGNTIYF

j_call: TRBJ1-6
d_call: .
v_call: TRBV27
cdr3_nt: TGTGCCAGCAGTTCCGACAGCACCTATAATTCACCCCTCCACTTT
cdr3_aa: CASSSDSTYNSPLHF

j_call: TRBJ1-3
d_call: .
v_call: TRBV7-9
cdr3_nt: TGTTCCAGCAGCTTAGGGAGGTCTGGAAACACCATATATTTT
cdr3_aa: CSSSLGRSGNTIYF

j_call: TRBJ2-7
d_call: TRBD1
v_call: TRBV6-6
cdr3_nt: TGTGCCAGCAGCCCCTCGACAGGGTACCCCTACGAGCAGTACTTC
cdr3_aa: CASSPSTGYPYEQYF

j_call: TRBJ2-5
d_call: TRBD2
v_call: TRBV27
cdr3_nt: TGTGCCAGCAGTCCCACTAGCGGGGGGGCCGCCCAGTACTTC
cdr3_aa: CASSPTSGGAAQYF

j_call: TRBJ1-2
d_call: .
v_call: TRBV19
cdr3_nt: TGTGCCAGTAGTCCAGCCGGAGCCTATGGCTACACCTTC
cdr3_aa: CASSPAGAYGYTF

j_call: TRBJ1-4
d_call: TRBD1
v_call: TRBV6-5
cdr3_nt: TGTGCCAGCAGATCAGGGGGGACAGGGGACGAAAAACTGTTTTTT
cdr3_aa: CASRSGGTGDEKLFF

j_call: TRBJ1-2
d_call: .
v_call: TRBV7-8
cdr3_nt: TGTGCCAGCAGCCCCACCGGCCAGGAGACACGCTTCTATACTGGGGAGAGATATGGCTACACCTTC
cdr3_aa: CASSPTGQETRFYTGERYGYTF

j_call: TRBJ2-7
d_call: TRBD2
v_call: TRBV7-2
cdr3_nt: TGTGCCAGCGGGGAACTAGCGGGGGCCGAGCAGTACTTC
cdr3_aa: CASGELAGAEQYF

j_call: TRBJ2-3
d_call: TRBD2
v_call: TRBV5-1
cdr3_nt: TGCGCCAGCAGCCTGGGGCTAGCGGGGGGAAATCTGGATACGCAGTATTTT
cdr3_aa: CASSLGLAGGNLDTQYF

j_call: TRBJ2-1
d_call: .
v_call: TRBV11-2
cdr3_nt: TGTGCCAGCAGACCTCAACCCGGGGAGCAGTTCTTC
cdr3_aa: CASRPQPGEQFF

j_call: TRBJ1-6
d_call: .
v_call: TRBV7-8
cdr3_nt: TGTGCCAGCAGCCAGGGAAAGGATAATTCACCCCTCCACTTT
cdr3_aa: CASSQGKDNSPLHF

j_call: TRBJ1-1
d_call: TRBD1
v_call: TRBV10-3
cdr3_nt: TGTGCCATCAGTGCACAGGGGGCGAACACTGAAGCTTTCTTT
cdr3_aa: CAISAQGANTEAFF